This T cell receptor (beta chain) originates from a study of blood T cells in healthy people across ages. Germline values: CDR1 MNHEY, CDR2 SVGEGT. There are 15 residues in the CDR3. Peripheral blood from each donor was collected in a volume of roughly 9.8 milliliters. Primers used in a second PCR of about 6 to 11 cycles were a sample-barcoded 5' primer and a J-beta primer mix. Every sample gave at least 3 million paired-end reads containing CDR3. TCRdb reprocessed the 5' RACE reads via MiXCR and lists one record per CDR3 protein. The sample records about 780,000 distinct CDR3 sequences, about half being singletons. As regards this clonotype: Germline and junction disagree at one end, which may indicate a read error.

The material sequenced was blood. This clonotype originated in an elderly man in good health. The V gene is TRBV6-2 or TRBV6-3, the J gene TRBJ2-1; 9 bases fit TRBD1. CDR3 DNA sequence: TGTGCCAGCAGCACCCGGGACAGGGCCTACAATAAGCAGTTCTTC. It translates to CASSTRDRAYNKQFF.